The source of this TCR beta chain is a study of T-cell memory formation after mild COVID-19. Study observations and caveats: Clonal second-wave expansions that peaked on day 37 had unconfirmed SARS-CoV-2 specificity. Pre-infection memory harbored some responding clones, suggesting cross-reactive memory joined.

The junction had 11 bases not matched to a gene; V was cut back by 4 bases and J by 6 bases. CDR1 and CDR2 from the germline V gene are SGHAT and FQNNGV. The length of the CDR3 is 16 residues. TCR alpha and TCR beta cDNA libraries carrying sample barcodes and UMIs came from 5'RACE with constant-segment primers. Each CDR3 protein gets one entry after TCRdb re-called the 5' RACE reads with MiXCR. The profile shows 500,000 to 550,000 distinct CDR3 sequences, roughly 20% of them singletons. Remarks on this clonotype: Its antigen is as yet unknown.

The sequenced sample consisted of PBMCs or a T cell subset sorted from them (not recorded which). The chain uses TRBV11-2 and TRBJ2-1; 8 bases line up with TRBD2. The receptor was derived from an adult woman who had mild COVID-19 (a few samples of this study predate the infection). Cell type and time point are not known. This CDR3 reads CASSSLGVAGRNEQFF. For the CDR3, the DNA is TGTGCCAGCAGCTCCCTGGGAGTAGCGGGGCGCAATGAGCAGTTCTTC.